The 24 T cell receptor beta chains below all came from one sample that was sequenced in a study of shared clonotypes between healthy human individuals. The method was immunoSEQ multiplex PCR; TCRdb's version includes in-frame clones alone and lacks a portion of them. The sample lists 2 million to 2.5 million clones, approximately 93% occurring once. Material for sequencing was naive CD4+ T cells from PBMCs. Subset here: CD45RA+ positively selected. These receptors were collected from a man between 18 and 35 years old in good health. Some clones in this sample may be carry-over from other donors' samples.

The CDR3: CASSGTSGRQETQYF. CDR3 sequence (DNA): TGCGCCAGCAGCGGGACTAGCGGGAGGCAAGAGACCCAGTACTTC. V gene TRBV5-1 combines with J gene TRBJ2-5; 15 bases line up with TRBD2. V shed 4 bases and J 2 bases; nucleotides not matched to a gene: 0. Germline assignment: CDR1 SGHRS and CDR2 YFSETQ. There are 15 residues in the CDR3.

The chain recombines TRBV30 with TRBJ2-7, with D unresolved. The CDR3 has 11 residues. V was cut by 5 bases and J by 6 bases, with 11 bases left in between. Germline loops: CDR1 GTSNPN, CDR2 SVGIG (reference sequence). CDR3 nucleotide sequence: TGTGCCTGGGACCAGAACGCCGAGCAGTACTTC. Translation gives CAWDQNAEQYF.

The chain uses TRBV4-2 and TRBJ2-3; 7 bases are shared with TRBD1. The CDR3 is 15 amino acids. V lost 3 bases and J lost 2; bases outside the gene matches: 5. Germline V gene lookup returns CDR1 LGHNA and CDR2 YNFKEQ. The CDR3 is CASSHLRGLTDTQYF. The CDR3 DNA is TGTGCCAGCAGCCATTTGAGGGGGCTCACAGATACGCAGTATTTT.

The genes are TRBV18 and TRBJ2-2, with 7 bases identical to TRBD1. V lost 2 bases and J lost 0; bases outside the gene matches: 6. CDR1 and CDR2 (germline): KGHSH, LQKENI. This CDR3 is 17 amino acids long. CDR3 protein: CASSPSPGTANTGELFF. In DNA form, the CDR3 reads TGTGCCAGCTCACCATCACCCGGGACAGCGAACACCGGGGAGCTGTTTTTT. Complete variable domain (other parts from reference TRBV18 and TRBJ2-2): NAGVMQNPRHLVRRRGQEARLRCSPMKGHSHVYWYRQLPEEGLKFMVYLQKENIIDESGMPKERFSAEFPKEGPSILRIQQVVRGDSAAYFCASSPSPGTANTGELFFGEGSRLTVL.

V is TRBV18 and J is TRBJ2-7; possibly TRBD1 for D (6 bases). Trimming took off 3 bases at V and 2 bases at J, with 11 bases between the two ends. CDR1 KGHSH and CDR2 LQKENI come from the germline V gene. The CDR3 contains 14 residues. CDR3 in amino acids: CASSPAGTTYEQYF. CDR3 sequence (DNA): TGTGCCAGCTCACCTGCCGGGACAACCTACGAGCAGTACTTC. The whole variable domain, remainder taken from reference TRBV18 and TRBJ2-7, is NAGVMQNPRHLVRRRGQEARLRCSPMKGHSHVYWYRQLPEEGLKFMVYLQKENIIDESGMPKERFSAEFPKEGPSILRIQQVVRGDSAAYFCASSPAGTTYEQYFGPGTRLTVT.

J is TRBJ2-7 and V is TRBV7-8; either TRBD1 or TRBD2 may fit D (5 bases each). Germline assignment: CDR1 SGHVS and CDR2 FQNEAQ. The CDR3 totals 15 residues. Trimming shortened V by 4 bases and J by 3 bases, and 16 bases separated the two germline ends. The CDR3: CASSYFRDARYEQYF. DNA of the CDR3: TGTGCCAGCAGCTACTTCCGGGACGCTCGCTACGAGCAGTACTTC.

This rearrangement joins TRBV5-6 to TRBJ1-2, with 7 bases lining up with TRBD1. J gave up 8 bases and V 2 bases, and 12 bases lay outside the gene matches. This CDR3 has 15 amino acids. Germline V lookup: CDR1 SGHDT, CDR2 YYEEEE. CDR3: CASSFQDRVLRGYTF. DNA of the CDR3: TGTGCCAGCAGCTTCCAAGACAGGGTGTTACGAGGCTACACCTTC. Looking up the rest from reference TRBV5-6 and TRBJ1-2 gives the full variable domain: DAGVTQSPTHLIKTRGQQVTLRCSPKSGHDTVSWYQQALGQGPQFIFQYYEEEERQRGNFPDRFSGHQFPNYSSELNVNALLLGDSALYLCASSFQDRVLRGYTFGSGTRLTVV.

V is TRBV11-3 and J is TRBJ1-3, with D maybe TRBD1 (6 bases). Germline V gives CDR1 SGHNT, CDR2 YENEEA. CDR3 size: 13 residues. Trimming pared 5 bases from V and 3 bases from J, leaving 8 bases between. The CDR3 DNA reads TGTGCCAGCAGCCAGGGGTTTGGAAACACCATATATTTT. This sequence encodes CASSQGFGNTIYF.

About this clone itself: The sample has other DNA sequences that encode this CDR3 too. J is TRBJ2-1 and V is TRBV9; D is perhaps TRBD1 (6 bases). V lost 2 bases and J 7 bases, leaving 10 bases between the germline ends. CDR3 length equals 13 residues. CDR1 SGDLS and CDR2 YYNGEE come from the germline V gene. The CDR3 reads CASSVSGVNEQFF. As DNA, the CDR3 is TGTGCCAGCAGCGTTTCAGGGGTGAATGAGCAGTTCTTC.

In this sample, this clone turned up once. Other DNA sequences of this sample code for an identical CDR3. The chain joins TRBV5-1 to TRBJ2-3, with D hard to call. The V and J ends lost 2 bases and 0 bases respectively, with 10 bases between them. CDR1 is SGHRS, CDR2 YFSETQ, per germline. The CDR3 loop spans 15 amino acids. Here the CDR3 reads CASSFSDTSTDTQYF. The DNA of the CDR3 is TGCGCCAGCAGCTTTTCAGACACTAGCACAGATACGCAGTATTTT.

This sequence joins TRBV11-2 and TRBJ1-1; no clear D gene. The germline V gene has CDR1 SGHAT and CDR2 FQNNGV. There are 13 residues in the CDR3. Between the trimmed V and J ends, which lost 1 base and 5 bases, there was a span of 8 bases. In DNA, the CDR3 is TGTGCCAGCAGCTTAGTTGGGGTAACTGAAGCTTTCTTT. Translated: CASSLVGVTEAFF.

The chain is built from TRBV10-3 and TRBJ1-2; 8 nucleotides agree with TRBD1. The germline V gene has CDR1 ENHRY and CDR2 SYGVKD. The length of the CDR3 is 14 residues. Trimming cost V 9 bases and J 7 bases; bases outside gene matches: 13. CDR3 sequence (DNA): TGTGCCATTACCCCTACACAGGGGGGAGTTGGCTACACCTTC. Translated, it gives CAITPTQGGVGYTF.

The rearrangement links TRBV5-1 to TRBJ2-1, with a weak D call TRBD1 (6 bases). Trimming took off 1 base at V and 4 bases at J, with 15 bases between the two ends. CDR3 length equals 16 residues. From germline, CDR1 is SGHRS and CDR2 YFSETQ. The CDR3 reads CASSLRRDKKYNEQFF. In DNA form, the CDR3 reads TGCGCCAGCAGCTTGCGCCGGGACAAAAAATACAATGAGCAGTTCTTC.

The CDR3 region is CSVVWGDPSYEQYF. The CDR3 region has the DNA TGCAGCGTTGTATGGGGGGACCCCTCCTACGAGCAGTACTTC. The rearrangement links TRBV29-1 to TRBJ2-7; tentatively, D is TRBD2 (6 bases). The germline gives CDR1 SQVTM, CDR2 ANQGSEA. Trimming shortened V by 4 bases and J by 0 bases, and 13 bases separated the two germline ends. The CDR3 runs to 14 residues.

With respect to this clone: The same CDR3 can be traced to other DNA sequences in this sample. V gene TRBV13 combines with J gene TRBJ2-7; 8 positions agree with TRBD1. The germline V gene encodes CDR1 PRHDT and CDR2 FYEKMQ (reference sequence). The CDR3 is 14 residues long. The J segment lost 4 bases and the V segment lost 3 bases, leaving 5 bases of the junction unmatched. Here the CDR3 DNA reads TGTGCCAGCAGCTTCCGGCAGGGGGCATACGAGCAGTACTTC. This codes for CASSFRQGAYEQYF.

The V call is TRBV10-3, the J call TRBJ1-2, with D hard to call. The CDR3 is made up of 15 amino acids. Trimming took off 2 bases at V and 3 bases at J, with 13 bases between the two ends. Germline assignment: CDR1 ENHRY and CDR2 SYGVKD. For the CDR3, the DNA is TGTGCCATCAGTGAGCACAGAGTTAAGGACTATGGCTACACCTTC. Its protein product is CAISEHRVKDYGYTF.

This sequence joins TRBV28 and TRBJ1-4; the match to TRBD1 covers 7 bases. Germline trimming cut 4 bases from V and 1 base from J; bases unmatched to any gene: 9. The germline V gene has CDR1 MDHEN and CDR2 SYDVKM. The CDR3 sequence is 17 residues long. DNA of the CDR3: TGTGCCAGCAGTTCCGTGGACAGGTTCGGAACTAATGAAAAACTGTTTTTT. Its protein product is CASSSVDRFGTNEKLFF.

The rearrangement uses TRBV7-7 and TRBJ2-1; 14 bases match TRBD2. V lost 8 bases, J lost 7 bases, and 1 base stayed unmatched. The CDR3 runs 13 residues. Germline CDR1 reads SSHAT; CDR2 reads FNYEAQ (reference sequence). CDR3 sequence: CASGTSGSNEQFF. The CDR3 DNA follows: TGTGCCAGCGGGACTAGCGGGAGTAATGAGCAGTTCTTC. Filled out from reference TRBV7-7 and TRBJ2-1, the complete variable domain reads GAGVSQSPRYKVTKRGQDVTLRCDPISSHATLYWYQQALGQGPEFLTYFNYEAQPDKSGLPSDRFSAERPEGSISTLTIQRTEQRDSAMYRCASGTSGSNEQFFGPGTRLTVL.

The V call is TRBV7-2, the J call TRBJ2-3, with 8 bases lining up with TRBD2. V was clipped by 5 bases and J by 0 bases; unmatched bases: 13. Germline V gene data show CDR1 as SGHTA and CDR2 as FQGNSA. The length of the CDR3 is 18 residues. CDR3 coding DNA: TGTGCCAGCAGCCCTCTTCCCTTCGGGGGGGGAAGCACAGATACGCAGTATTTT. It encodes CASSPLPFGGGSTDTQYF.

The chain is built from TRBV6-6 and TRBJ2-7, with a possible D match to TRBD1 (6 bases). Germline V gives CDR1 MNHNY, CDR2 SVGAGI (reference sequence). This CDR3 has 13 residues. With 7 bases removed from V and 0 bases from J, the gap between germline ends came to 10 bases. The CDR3 here is CASTRDTSYEQYF. The CDR3 nucleotides are TGTGCCAGCACGAGGGACACCTCCTACGAGCAGTACTTC.

The chain couples TRBV6-5 to TRBJ1-1; weak D call: TRBD1 (5 bases). CDR1 MNHEY and CDR2 SVGAGI come from the germline V gene. The CDR3 length is 15 residues. V gave up 4 bases and J gave up 3 bases, with 15 bases separating them. CDR3 in DNA: TGTGCCAGCAGTTTAACCGGGACGGGAGACACTGAAGCTTTCTTT. Its protein is CASSLTGTGDTEAFF.

The V call is TRBV29-1, the J call TRBJ2-5; D may be TRBD1 (6 bases). The CDR3 is made up of 12 amino acids. The V end lost 4 bases, the J end lost 2 bases, and 8 bases lay between the germline ends. Germline loops: CDR1 SQVTM, CDR2 ANQGSEA. DNA of the CDR3: TGCAGCGTTGGACAGGCGCAAGAGACCCAGTACTTC. Protein sequence: CSVGQAQETQYF.

The chain uses TRBV5-3 and TRBJ2-7; TRBD2 agrees at 12 bases. TRBV5-3 is filed as an ORF, its function uncertain. The ends lost 0 bases at V and 3 bases at J; junction bases unmatched: 13. This CDR3 comprises 19 residues. Here the CDR3 reads CARSLETGTSGLAGYEQYF. The CDR3 DNA follows: TGTGCCAGAAGCTTGGAGACCGGGACTAGCGGGCTGGCGGGCTACGAGCAGTACTTC.

The chain has TRBV28 and TRBJ2-3, with TRBD1 matching over 10 bases. This CDR3 has 16 amino acids. J was trimmed by 4 bases and V by 6 bases; bases with no gene match: 10. Looked up from germline, CDR1 is MDHEN and CDR2 is SYDVKM. The CDR3 DNA sequence: TGTGCCAGCAGGTCAAGACAGGGGGCGGGCCCAGATACGCAGTATTTT. Amino acid sequence: CASRSRQGAGPDTQYF. The whole variable domain, filled in from reference TRBV28 and TRBJ2-3, reads DVKVTQSSRYLVKRTGEKVFLECVQDMDHENMFWYRQDPGLGLRLIYFSYDVKMKEKGDIPEGYSVSREKKERFSLILESASTNQTSMYLCASRSRQGAGPDTQYFGPGTRLTVL.